This T cell receptor (beta chain) comes out of a study of T-cell memory formation after mild COVID-19. The CDR3 runs to 16 residues. CDR1 is SGDLS, CDR2 YYNGEE, per germline. V shed 3 bases and J shed 4 bases, with 14 bases lying between them. TCRdb called the 5' RACE reads again in MiXCR, with one record for every CDR3 protein. This sample has approximately 570,000 distinct CDR3 sequences, with approximately 18% found just once. Sequenced: PBMCs or a T cell subset sorted from them (not recorded which). The V and J genes are TRBV9 and TRBJ2-6; tentative D call: TRBD2 (6 bases). The receptor was derived from an adult woman who had mild COVID-19 (a few samples of this study predate the infection). Cell type and time point are not known. The CDR3 region is CASSAPRAGGANVLTF. CDR3 sequence (DNA): TGTGCCAGCAGCGCTCCCCGGGCGGGAGGGGCCAACGTCCTGACTTTC.